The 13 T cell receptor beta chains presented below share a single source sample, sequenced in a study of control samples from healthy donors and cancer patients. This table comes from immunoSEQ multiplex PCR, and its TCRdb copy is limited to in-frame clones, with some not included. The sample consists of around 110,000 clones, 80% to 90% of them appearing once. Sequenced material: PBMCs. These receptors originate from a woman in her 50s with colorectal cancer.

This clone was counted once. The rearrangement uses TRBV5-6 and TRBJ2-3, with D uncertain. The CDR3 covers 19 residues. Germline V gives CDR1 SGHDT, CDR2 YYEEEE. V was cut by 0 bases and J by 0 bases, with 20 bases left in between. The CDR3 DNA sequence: TGTGCCAGCAGCTTGGTGGGTTATGTGGGCCAAAAAAGCACAGATACGCAGTATTTT. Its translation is CASSLVGYVGQKSTDTQYF.

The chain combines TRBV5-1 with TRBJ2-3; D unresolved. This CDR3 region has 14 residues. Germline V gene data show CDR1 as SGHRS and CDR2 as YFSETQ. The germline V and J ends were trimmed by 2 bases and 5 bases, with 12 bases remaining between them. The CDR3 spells CASSLYRSLDTQYF. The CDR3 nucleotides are TGCGCCAGCAGCTTATATCGGTCCTTAGATACGCAGTATTTT.

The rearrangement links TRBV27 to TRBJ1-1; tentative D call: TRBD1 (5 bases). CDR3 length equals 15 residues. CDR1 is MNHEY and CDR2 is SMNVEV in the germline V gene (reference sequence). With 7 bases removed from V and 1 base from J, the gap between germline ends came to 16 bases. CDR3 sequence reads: CASILGRGKNTEAFF. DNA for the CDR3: TGTGCCAGCATCCTCGGACGGGGGAAGAACACTGAAGCTTTCTTT.

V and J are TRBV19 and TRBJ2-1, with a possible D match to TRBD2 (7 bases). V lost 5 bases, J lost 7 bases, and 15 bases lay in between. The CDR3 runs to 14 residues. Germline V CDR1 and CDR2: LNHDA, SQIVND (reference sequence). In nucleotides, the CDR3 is TGTGCCAGTAGTGGGTGGGGGGGCCAAAATGAGCAGTTCTTC. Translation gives CASSGWGGQNEQFF.

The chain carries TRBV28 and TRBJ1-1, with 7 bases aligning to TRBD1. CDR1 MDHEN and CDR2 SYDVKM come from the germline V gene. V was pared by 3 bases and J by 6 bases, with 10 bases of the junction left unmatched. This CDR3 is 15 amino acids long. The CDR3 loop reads CASSLVGQVIAEAFF. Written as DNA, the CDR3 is TGTGCCAGCAGTTTGGTTGGACAGGTCATTGCTGAAGCTTTCTTT.

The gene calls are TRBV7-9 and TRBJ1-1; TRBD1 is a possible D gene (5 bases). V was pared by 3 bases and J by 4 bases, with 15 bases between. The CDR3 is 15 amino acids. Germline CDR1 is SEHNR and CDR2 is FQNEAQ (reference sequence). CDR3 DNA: TGTGCCAGCAGCTTCGGGAGCGGGGGGATCACTGAAGCTTTCTTT. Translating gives CASSFGSGGITEAFF.

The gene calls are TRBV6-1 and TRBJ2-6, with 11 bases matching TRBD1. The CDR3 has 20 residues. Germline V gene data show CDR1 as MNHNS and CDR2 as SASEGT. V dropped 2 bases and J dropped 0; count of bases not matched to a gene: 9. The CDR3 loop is CASSEFRGGQGGSGANVLTF. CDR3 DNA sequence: TGTGCCAGCAGTGAATTTCGAGGGGGACAGGGGGGCTCTGGGGCCAACGTCCTGACTTTC.

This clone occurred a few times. CDR3 in amino acids: CASSLGTGGANVLTF. CDR3 DNA sequence: TGCGCCAGCAGCTTAGGGACAGGTGGGGCCAACGTCCTGACTTTC. The chain employs TRBV5-1 and TRBJ2-6; TRBD1 aligns across 8 bases. Germline V gene data show CDR1 as SGHRS and CDR2 as YFSETQ. The CDR3 loop spans 15 amino acids. Losses at the gene ends were 2 bases for V and 3 bases for J; bases not matched to a gene: 1.

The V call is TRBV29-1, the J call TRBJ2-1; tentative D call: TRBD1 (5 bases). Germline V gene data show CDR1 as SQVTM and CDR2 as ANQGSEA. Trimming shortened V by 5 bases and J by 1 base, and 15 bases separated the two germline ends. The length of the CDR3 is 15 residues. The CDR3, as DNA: TGCAGCGTTAGCCGGACAACCACATCCTACAATGAGCAGTTCTTC. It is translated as CSVSRTTTSYNEQFF.

CDR3 sequence reads: CASSLMGNQETQYF. In DNA, the CDR3 is TGCGCCAGCAGCTTGATGGGAAATCAAGAGACCCAGTACTTC. The J gene is TRBJ2-5, the V gene TRBV5-1, with D uncertain. Trimming took off 1 base at V and 2 bases at J, with 9 bases between the two ends. The V gene's germline CDR1 is SGHRS and CDR2 YFSETQ. The CDR3 sequence is 14 residues long.

CDR3 residues: CASSGDRGIYEQYF. The CDR3, as DNA: TGCGCCAGCAGTGGGGACAGGGGGATTTACGAGCAGTACTTC. The V gene is TRBV10-2, the J gene TRBJ2-7; TRBD1 agrees at 11 bases. Looked up from germline, CDR1 is WSHSY and CDR2 is SAAADI. J was trimmed by 4 bases and V by 4 bases; bases with no gene match: 3. The CDR3 has 14 residues.

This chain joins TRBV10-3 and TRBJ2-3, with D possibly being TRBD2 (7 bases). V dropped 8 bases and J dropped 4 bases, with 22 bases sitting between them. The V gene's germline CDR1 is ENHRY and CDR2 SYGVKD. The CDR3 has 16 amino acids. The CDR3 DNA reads TGTGCCATCGGCGCTCAATTCGGGGGGCGGTCAGATACGCAGTATTTT. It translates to CAIGAQFGGRSDTQYF.

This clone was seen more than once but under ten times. In nucleotides, the CDR3 is TGTGCCAGCAGCCCCCGGTGGTTATCGGCCAAAAACATTCAGTACTTC. Its translation is CASSPRWLSAKNIQYF. The chain couples TRBV7-2 to TRBJ2-4; D gene unclear. The CDR3 contains 16 residues. CDR1 SGHTA and CDR2 FQGNSA come from the germline V gene. V was cut by 5 bases and J by 1 base, with 15 bases left in between.